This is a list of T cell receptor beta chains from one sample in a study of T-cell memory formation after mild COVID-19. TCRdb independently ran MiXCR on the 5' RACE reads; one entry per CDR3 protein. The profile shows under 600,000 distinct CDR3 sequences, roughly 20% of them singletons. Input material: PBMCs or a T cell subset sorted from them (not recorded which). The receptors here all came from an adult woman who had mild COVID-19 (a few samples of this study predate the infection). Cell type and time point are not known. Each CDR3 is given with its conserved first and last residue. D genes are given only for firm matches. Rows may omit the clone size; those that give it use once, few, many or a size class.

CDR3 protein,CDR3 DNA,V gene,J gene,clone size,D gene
CSARDPYDRPVKGRNTEAFF,TGCAGTGCTAGGGACCCATACGACAGGCCCGTCAAGGGTAGGAACACTGAAGCTTTCTTT,TRBV20-1,TRBJ1-1,.,.
CASSFITGLYGYTF,TGTGCCAGCAGCTTTATTACAGGGCTCTATGGCTACACCTTC,TRBV7-9,TRBJ1-2,few,.
CASSLSGISPYEQYF,TGTGCCAGCAGTTTAAGCGGGATCTCGCCCTACGAGCAGTACTTC,TRBV27,TRBJ2-7,.,TRBD2
CSARPHRGFDSPLHF,TGCAGTGCTAGACCTCACAGGGGGTTTGATTCACCCCTCCACTTT,TRBV20-1,TRBJ1-6,.,TRBD1
CSARSGRGTDTQYF,TGCAGTGCTAGGTCTGGGCGCGGCACAGATACGCAGTATTTT,TRBV20-1,TRBJ2-3,.,.
CASSLGGAVTEAFF,TGTGCCAGCAGCTTAGGGGGCGCGGTCACTGAAGCTTTCTTT,TRBV6-5,TRBJ1-1,few,TRBD1
CASSGYRTGGYEQYF,TGTGCCAGCAGTGGCTATAGGACAGGGGGATACGAGCAGTACTTC,TRBV25-1,TRBJ2-7,.,TRBD1
CATHWGQQIYEQYF,TGTGCCACCCACTGGGGCCAGCAAATCTACGAGCAGTACTTC,TRBV24-1,TRBJ2-7,few,.
CASSIVQGIGELFF,TGTGCCAGTAGTATAGTGCAGGGGATCGGGGAGCTGTTTTTT,TRBV19,TRBJ2-2,.,.
CASSLQNRGHEQYF,TGTGCCAGCAGCTTGCAAAACAGGGGCCACGAGCAGTACTTC,TRBV5-6,TRBJ2-7,.,TRBD1
CSARLLGRLGNTEAFF,TGCAGTGCTAGACTCCTTGGTAGGCTGGGGAACACTGAAGCTTTCTTT,TRBV20-1,TRBJ1-1,.,.
CSVGTSGRLHEQFF,TGCAGCGTTGGCACTAGCGGGAGGTTACATGAGCAGTTCTTC,TRBV29-1,TRBJ2-1,few,TRBD2
CSAGEMGTGLRPQHF,TGCAGTGCTGGAGAAATGGGGACAGGCCTGAGGCCCCAGCATTTT,TRBV20-1,TRBJ1-5,.,TRBD1
CSVEGFSYNEQFF,TGCAGCGTTGAGGGCTTCTCCTACAATGAGCAGTTCTTC,TRBV29-1,TRBJ2-1,.,.
CASSPLYEQYF,TGTGCCAGCAGCCCCCTCTACGAGCAGTACTTC,TRBV3-1,TRBJ2-7,many,.
CASSGIGAAPYEQYF,TGTGCCAGCAGCGGCATCGGGGCTGCCCCCTACGAGCAGTACTTC,TRBV9,TRBJ2-7,few,.
CASSPWTDQETQYF,TGTGCCAGCAGCCCTTGGACAGACCAAGAGACCCAGTACTTC,TRBV7-2,TRBJ2-5,few,.
CASSPRLSEAFF,TGTGCCAGCAGCCCCCGACTGTCTGAAGCTTTCTTT,TRBV5-6,TRBJ1-1,.,.
CASSSSGTVSVRELFF,TGTGCCAGCAGCTCATCCGGGACAGTGTCCGTTAGGGAGCTGTTTTTT,TRBV7-2,TRBJ2-2,few,TRBD1
CATSDPTNTYNEQFF,TGTGCCACCAGTGACCCGACTAATACCTACAATGAGCAGTTCTTC,TRBV24-1,TRBJ2-1,few,.